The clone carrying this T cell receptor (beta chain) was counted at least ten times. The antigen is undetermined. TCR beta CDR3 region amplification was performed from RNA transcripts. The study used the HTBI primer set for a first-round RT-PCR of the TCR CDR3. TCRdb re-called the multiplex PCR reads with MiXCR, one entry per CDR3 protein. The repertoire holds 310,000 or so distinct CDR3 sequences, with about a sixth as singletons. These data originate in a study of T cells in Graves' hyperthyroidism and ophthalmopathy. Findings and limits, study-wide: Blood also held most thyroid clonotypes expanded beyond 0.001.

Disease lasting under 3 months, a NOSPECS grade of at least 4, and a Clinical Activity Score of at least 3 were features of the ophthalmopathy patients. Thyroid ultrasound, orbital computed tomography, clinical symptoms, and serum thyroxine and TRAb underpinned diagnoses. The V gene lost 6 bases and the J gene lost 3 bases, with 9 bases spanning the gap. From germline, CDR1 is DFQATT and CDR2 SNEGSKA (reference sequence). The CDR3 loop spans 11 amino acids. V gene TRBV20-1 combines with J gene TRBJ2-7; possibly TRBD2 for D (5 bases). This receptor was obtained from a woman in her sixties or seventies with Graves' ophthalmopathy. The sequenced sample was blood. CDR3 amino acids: CSAGDHYEQYF. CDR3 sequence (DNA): TGCAGTGCGGGAGACCACTACGAGCAGTACTTC.